This T cell receptor beta chain comes out of a study of radiotherapy plus CTLA-4 blockade in lung cancer. Germline-derived CDR1 and CDR2 are MNHNS and SASEGT. CDR3 length equals 14 residues. V lost 5 bases, J lost 6 bases, and 9 bases stayed unmatched. Assay: immunoSEQ multiplex PCR; the TCRdb copy retains only in-frame clones and omits some. The data contain 85,000 to 90,000 clones, approximately 86% of them singletons. This specimen consisted of peripheral blood, obtained from a patient treated with radiotherapy plus ipilimumab. V is TRBV6-1 and J is TRBJ2-7, with 8 bases aligning to TRBD1. The TCR originated in a human donor with non-small cell lung cancer that progressed on radiotherapy plus ipilimumab. CDR3 sequence reads: CASSKDRALPEQYF. DNA of the CDR3: TGTGCCAGCAGTAAGGACAGGGCTCTACCCGAGCAGTACTTC.